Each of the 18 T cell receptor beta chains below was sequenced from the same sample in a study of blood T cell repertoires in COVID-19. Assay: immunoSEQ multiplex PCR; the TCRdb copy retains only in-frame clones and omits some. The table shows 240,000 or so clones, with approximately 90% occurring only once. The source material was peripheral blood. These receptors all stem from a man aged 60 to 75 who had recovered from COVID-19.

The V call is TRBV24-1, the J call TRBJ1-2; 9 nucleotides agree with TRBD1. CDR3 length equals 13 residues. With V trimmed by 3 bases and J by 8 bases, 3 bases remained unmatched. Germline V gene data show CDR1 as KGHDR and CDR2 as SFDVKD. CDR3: CATSDADRGGYTF. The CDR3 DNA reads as TGTGCCACCAGTGATGCTGACAGGGGGGGCTACACCTTC.

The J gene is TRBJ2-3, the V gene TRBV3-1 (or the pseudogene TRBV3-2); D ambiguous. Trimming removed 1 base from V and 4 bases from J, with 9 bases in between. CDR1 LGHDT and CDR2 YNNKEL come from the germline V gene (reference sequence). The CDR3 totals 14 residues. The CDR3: CASSQVSGADTQYF. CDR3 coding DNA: TGTGCCAGCAGCCAAGTTTCGGGTGCAGATACGCAGTATTTT.

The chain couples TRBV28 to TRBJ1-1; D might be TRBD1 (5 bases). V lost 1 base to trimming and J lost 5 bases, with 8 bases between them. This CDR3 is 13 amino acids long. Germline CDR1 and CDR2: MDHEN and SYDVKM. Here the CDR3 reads CASSLFGGTEAFF. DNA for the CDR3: TGTGCCAGCAGTTTATTCGGGGGAACTGAAGCTTTCTTT. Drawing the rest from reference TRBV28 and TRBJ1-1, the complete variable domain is DVKVTQSSRYLVKRTGEKVFLECVQDMDHENMFWYRQDPGLGLRLIYFSYDVKMKEKGDIPEGYSVSREKKERFSLILESASTNQTSMYLCASSLFGGTEAFFGQGTRLTVV.

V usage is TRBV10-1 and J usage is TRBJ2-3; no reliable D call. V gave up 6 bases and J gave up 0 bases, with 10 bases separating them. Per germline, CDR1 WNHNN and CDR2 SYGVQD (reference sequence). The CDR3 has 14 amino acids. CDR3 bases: TGCGCCAGCAGCCCAACGACTAGCACAGATACGCAGTATTTT. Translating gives CASSPTTSTDTQYF.

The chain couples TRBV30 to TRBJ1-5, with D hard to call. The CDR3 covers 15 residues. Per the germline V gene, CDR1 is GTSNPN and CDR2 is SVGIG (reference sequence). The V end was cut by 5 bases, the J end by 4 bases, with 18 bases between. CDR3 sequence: CAWPDGGPRNQPQHF. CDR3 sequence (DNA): TGTGCCTGGCCCGACGGAGGCCCCCGGAATCAGCCCCAGCATTTT.

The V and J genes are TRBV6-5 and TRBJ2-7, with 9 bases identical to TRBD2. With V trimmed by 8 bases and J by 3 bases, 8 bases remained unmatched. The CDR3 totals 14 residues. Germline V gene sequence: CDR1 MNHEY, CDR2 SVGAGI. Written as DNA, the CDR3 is TGTGCCAGCGCTGCCGGGACTAGCCTCTACGAGCAGTACTTC. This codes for CASAAGTSLYEQYF.

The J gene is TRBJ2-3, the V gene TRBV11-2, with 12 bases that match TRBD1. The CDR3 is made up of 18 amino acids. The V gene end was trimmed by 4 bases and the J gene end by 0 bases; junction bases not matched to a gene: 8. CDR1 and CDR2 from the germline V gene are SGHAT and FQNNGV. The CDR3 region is CASSYGTGGLPSTDTQYF. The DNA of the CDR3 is TGTGCCAGCAGCTACGGGACAGGGGGCCTACCTAGCACAGATACGCAGTATTTT.

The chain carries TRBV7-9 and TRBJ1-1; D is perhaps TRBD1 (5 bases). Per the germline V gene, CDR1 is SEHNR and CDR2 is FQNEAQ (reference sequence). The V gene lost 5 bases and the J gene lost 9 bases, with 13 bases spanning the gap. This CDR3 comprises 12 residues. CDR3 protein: CASSGGGVKAFF. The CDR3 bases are TGTGCCAGCAGCGGAGGAGGGGTCAAAGCTTTCTTT.

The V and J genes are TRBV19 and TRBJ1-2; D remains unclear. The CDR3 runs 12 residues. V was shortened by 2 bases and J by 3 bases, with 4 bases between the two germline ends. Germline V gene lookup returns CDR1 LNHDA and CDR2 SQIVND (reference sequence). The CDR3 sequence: CASSISDYGYTF. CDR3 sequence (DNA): TGTGCCAGTAGTATATCTGACTATGGCTACACCTTC.

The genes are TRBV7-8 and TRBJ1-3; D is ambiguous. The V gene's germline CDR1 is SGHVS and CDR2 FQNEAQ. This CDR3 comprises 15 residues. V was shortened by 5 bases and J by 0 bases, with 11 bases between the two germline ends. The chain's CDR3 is CASSQRIFSGNTIYF. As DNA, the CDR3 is TGTGCCAGCAGCCAGCGGATTTTCTCTGGAAACACCATATATTTT. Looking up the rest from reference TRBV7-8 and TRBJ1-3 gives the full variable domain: GAGVSQSPRYKVAKRGQDVALRCDPISGHVSLFWYQQALGQGPEFLTYFQNEAQLDKSGLPSDRFFAERPEGSVSTLKIQRTQQEDSAVYLCASSQRIFSGNTIYFGEGSWLTVV.

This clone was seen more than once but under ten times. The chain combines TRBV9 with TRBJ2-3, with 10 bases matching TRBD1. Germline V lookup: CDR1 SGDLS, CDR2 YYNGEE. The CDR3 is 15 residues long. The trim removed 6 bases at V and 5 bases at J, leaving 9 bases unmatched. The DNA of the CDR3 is TGTGCCAGCACCCCTCGGACAGGGGGAGGAGATACGCAGTATTTT. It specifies CASTPRTGGGDTQYF.

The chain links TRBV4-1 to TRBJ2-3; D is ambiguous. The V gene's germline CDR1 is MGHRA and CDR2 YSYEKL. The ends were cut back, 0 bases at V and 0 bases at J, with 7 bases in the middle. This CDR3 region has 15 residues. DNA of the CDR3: TGCGCCAGCAGCCAAGAAGAGGCCAGCACAGATACGCAGTATTTT. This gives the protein CASSQEEASTDTQYF.

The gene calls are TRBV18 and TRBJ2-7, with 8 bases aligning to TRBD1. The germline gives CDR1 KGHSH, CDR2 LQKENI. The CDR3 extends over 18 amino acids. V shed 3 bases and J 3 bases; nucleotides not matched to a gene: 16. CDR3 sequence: CASSPGGLRDRNFYEQYF. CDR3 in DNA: TGTGCCAGCTCACCCGGGGGCCTCCGGGACAGGAACTTCTACGAGCAGTACTTC.

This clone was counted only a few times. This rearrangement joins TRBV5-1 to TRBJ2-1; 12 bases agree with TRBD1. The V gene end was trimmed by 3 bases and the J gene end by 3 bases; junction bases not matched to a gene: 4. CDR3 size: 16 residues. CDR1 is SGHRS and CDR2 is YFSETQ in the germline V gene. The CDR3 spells CASSSGTGGLYNEQFF. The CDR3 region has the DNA TGCGCCAGCAGCTCGGGGACAGGGGGCCTCTACAATGAGCAGTTCTTC.

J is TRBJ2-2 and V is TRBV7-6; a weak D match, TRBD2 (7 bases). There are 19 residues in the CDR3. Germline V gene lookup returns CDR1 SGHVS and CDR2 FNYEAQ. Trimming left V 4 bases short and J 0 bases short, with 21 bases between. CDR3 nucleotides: TGTGCCAGCAGCTCCGGCATCCTGGCGGGGGCGCCGAACACCGGGGAGCTGTTTTTT. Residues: CASSSGILAGAPNTGELFF.

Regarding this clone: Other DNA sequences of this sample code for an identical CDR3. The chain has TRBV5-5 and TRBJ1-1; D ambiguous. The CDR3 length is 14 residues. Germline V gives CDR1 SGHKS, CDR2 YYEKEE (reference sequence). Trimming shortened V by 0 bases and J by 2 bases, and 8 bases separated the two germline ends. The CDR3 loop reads CASSLATSNTEAFF. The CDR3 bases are TGTGCCAGCAGCTTGGCGACATCCAACACTGAAGCTTTCTTT.

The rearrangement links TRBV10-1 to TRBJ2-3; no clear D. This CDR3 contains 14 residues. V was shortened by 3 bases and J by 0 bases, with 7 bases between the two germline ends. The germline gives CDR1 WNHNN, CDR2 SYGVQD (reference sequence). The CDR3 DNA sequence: TGCGCCAGCAGTGAACCGGTCAGCACAGATACGCAGTATTTT. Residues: CASSEPVSTDTQYF.

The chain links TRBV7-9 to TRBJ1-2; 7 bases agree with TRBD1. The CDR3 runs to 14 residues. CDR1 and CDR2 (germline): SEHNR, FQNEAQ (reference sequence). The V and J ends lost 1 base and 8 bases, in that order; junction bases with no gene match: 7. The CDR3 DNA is TGTGCCAGCAGCTTAGTTTCCAGGGGGGACGGCTACACCTTC. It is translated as CASSLVSRGDGYTF.